The 16 T cell receptor beta chains listed next were all sequenced from one sample in a study of somatic mutations in cytotoxic T cells in rheumatoid arthritis. The method was immunoSEQ multiplex PCR; TCRdb's version includes in-frame clones alone and lacks a portion of them. Here the sample spans approximately 18,000 clones, approximately 80% being singletons. Sequences were obtained from CD8+ T cells sorted from blood. The receptors here all came from an adult with rheumatoid arthritis.

The gene calls are TRBV5-1 and TRBJ2-3; D possibly corresponds to TRBD1 (5 bases). This CDR3 spans 16 amino acids. Germline V lookup: CDR1 SGHRS, CDR2 YFSETQ. V was cut by 2 bases and J by 0 bases, with 13 bases left in between. The CDR3 DNA reads TGCGCCAGCAGCTTCAGTTGGACACCTAGCACAGATACGCAGTATTTT. Protein sequence: CASSFSWTPSTDTQYF.

The rearrangement joins TRBV19 to TRBJ1-5; D not resolved. Germline V CDR1 and CDR2: LNHDA, SQIVND (reference sequence). This CDR3 comprises 14 residues. V was cut by 0 bases and J by 5 bases, with 8 bases left in between. The DNA for the CDR3 is TGTGCCAGTAGTATAGAGACCTGGGATCAGCCCCAGCATTTT. Amino acid sequence: CASSIETWDQPQHF. Filled out from reference TRBV19 and TRBJ1-5, the complete variable domain reads DGGITQSPKYLFRKEGQNVTLSCEQNLNHDAMYWYRQDPGQGLRLIYYSQIVNDFQKGDIAEGYSVSREKKESFPLTVTSAQKNPTAFYLCASSIETWDQPQHFGDGTRLSIL.

The table lists this clone with a few counts. The genes are TRBV7-8 and TRBJ1-1; D might be TRBD1 (5 bases). Trimming removed 5 bases from V and 5 bases from J, with 9 bases in between. The germline CDR1 and CDR2 sequences are SGHVS and FQNEAQ. The length of the CDR3 is 12 residues. Here the CDR3 reads CASSDGGTEAFF. The CDR3 DNA reads TGTGCCAGCAGCGACGGGGGGACTGAAGCTTTCTTT.

The chain employs TRBV29-1 and TRBJ2-2, with 11 bases identical to TRBD2. CDR1 SQVTM and CDR2 ANQGSEA come from the germline V gene. The CDR3 extends over 14 amino acids. With V trimmed by 4 bases and J by 7 bases, 5 bases remained unmatched. Written as DNA, the CDR3 is TGCAGCGTTGTAGCGGGGGGGCGTGGCGGGGAGCTGTTTTTT. Translation: CSVVAGGRGGELFF.

The chain joins TRBV7-9 to TRBJ2-1, with 8 nucleotides matching TRBD1. V was clipped by 7 bases and J by 1 base; unmatched bases: 9. This CDR3 has 16 amino acids. The V gene's germline CDR1 is SEHNR and CDR2 FQNEAQ (reference sequence). The chain's CDR3 is CASTLTGVKSYNEQFF. CDR3 coding DNA: TGTGCCAGCACCCTGACAGGGGTTAAATCCTACAATGAGCAGTTCTTC. The full variable domain, rest sourced from reference TRBV7-9 and TRBJ2-1, is DTGVSQNPRHKITKRGQNVTFRCDPISEHNRLYWYRQTLGQGPEFLTYFQNEAQLEKSRLLSDRFSAERPKGSFSTLEIQRTEQGDSAMYLCASTLTGVKSYNEQFFGPGTRLTVL.

The count of this clone is one. CDR3 protein: CASRGQGITDTQYF. The DNA for the CDR3 is TGTGCCAGCCGGGGACAGGGGATCACAGATACGCAGTATTTT. The rearrangement joins TRBV5-4 to TRBJ2-3, with 10 bases identical to TRBD1. V lost 7 bases to trimming and J lost 2 bases; unmatched junction nucleotides: 4. CDR3 length: 14 residues. Germline V gene data show CDR1 as SGHNT and CDR2 as YYREEE (reference sequence).

J is TRBJ1-6 and V is TRBV5-1, with unresolved D. V shed 0 bases and J shed 4 bases, with 11 bases lying between them. Germline assignment: CDR1 SGHRS and CDR2 YFSETQ. CDR3 length equals 16 residues. The CDR3 DNA reads TGCGCCAGCAGCTTGGAGGCATCCCCTTATAATTCACCCCTCCACTTT. Translated: CASSLEASPYNSPLHF.

The rearrangement uses TRBV5-1 and TRBJ1-5; 9 positions match TRBD1. The V and J ends lost 4 bases and 1 base, in that order; junction bases with no gene match: 3. Germline V gene data show CDR1 as SGHRS and CDR2 as YFSETQ. The CDR3 length is 15 residues. This CDR3 reads CASSPTGGSNQPQHF. Here the CDR3 DNA reads TGCGCCAGCAGCCCGACAGGGGGGAGCAATCAGCCCCAGCATTTT.

The chain recombines TRBV9 with TRBJ2-7; TRBD2 is a possible D gene (7 bases). The V end lost 0 bases, the J end lost 2 bases, and 12 bases lay between the germline ends. The CDR3 is 15 amino acids. Germline V gives CDR1 SGDLS, CDR2 YYNGEE. The CDR3 region is CASSVEGGPAYEQYF. DNA for the CDR3: TGTGCCAGCAGCGTAGAGGGGGGGCCGGCCTACGAGCAGTACTTC.

The CDR3 loop reads CASSSDRSNQPQHF. DNA for the CDR3: TGTGCCAGCAGCTCGGACAGAAGCAATCAGCCCCAGCATTTT. This chain links TRBV7-8 with TRBJ1-5; TRBD1 might be the D (6 bases). Germline V gives CDR1 SGHVS, CDR2 FQNEAQ. This CDR3 comprises 14 residues. Trimming cost V 4 bases and J 1 base, with 8 bases left between them.

The V and J genes are TRBV9 and TRBJ2-5; TRBD2 aligns across 8 bases. Germline trimming cut 0 bases from V and 6 bases from J; bases unmatched to any gene: 10. Germline V gene lookup returns CDR1 SGDLS and CDR2 YYNGEE. CDR3 length equals 16 residues. The CDR3 loop reads CASSVGVGGARKTQYF. CDR3 bases: TGTGCCAGCAGCGTAGGTGTCGGGGGGGCCCGGAAGACCCAGTACTTC.

The genes are TRBV27 and TRBJ2-5; TRBD1 matches 8 bases. The end of the DNA aligns better with TRBJ2-7, so the J call may be wrong. The germline V gene has CDR1 MNHEY and CDR2 SMNVEV (reference sequence). The CDR3 length is 14 residues. The CDR3 protein is CATRKAGQGYEQYF. In nucleotides, the CDR3 is TGTGCCACCAGAAAGGCCGGACAGGGTTACGAGCAGTACTTC.

This rearrangement joins TRBV6-5 to TRBJ1-2; D is possibly TRBD1 (5 bases). Trimming pared 1 base from V and 3 bases from J, leaving 12 bases between. CDR3 length: 15 amino acids. The germline CDR1 and CDR2 sequences are MNHEY and SVGAGI. The DNA for the CDR3 is TGTGCCAGCAGTTACTTAGACAGTGGGCACTATGGCTACACCTTC. Translation gives CASSYLDSGHYGYTF.

The J gene is TRBJ2-7, the V gene TRBV19; 13 bases align to TRBD2. V shed 5 bases, J shed 5 bases, and the junction held 9 bases outside the gene matches. The CDR3 has 16 amino acids. The germline V gene has CDR1 LNHDA and CDR2 SQIVND (reference sequence). CDR3 sequence: CASSPRTSGSVNEQYF. The CDR3 coding sequence is TGTGCCAGTAGTCCCCGGACTAGCGGGAGTGTTAACGAGCAGTACTTC.

The V call is TRBV7-8, the J call TRBJ2-3; tentative D call: TRBD1 (5 bases). Germline loops: CDR1 SGHVS, CDR2 FQNEAQ. The V end was cut by 1 base, the J end by 2 bases, with 10 bases between. The CDR3 spans 15 residues. The CDR3 loop reads CASSLGAGITDTQYF. The CDR3 region has the DNA TGTGCCAGCAGCTTAGGGGCAGGGATCACAGATACGCAGTATTTT.

This chain connects TRBV9 to TRBJ1-1, with D tentatively TRBD1 (5 bases). This CDR3 has 13 amino acids. V was clipped by 6 bases and J by 4 bases, with 13 bases between them. CDR1 and CDR2 from the germline V gene are SGDLS and YYNGEE. CDR3 DNA: TGTGCCAGCAATATGGGGGATAGCACTGAAGCTTTCTTT. The encoded protein is CASNMGDSTEAFF.